One sample yielded the 18 T cell receptor beta chains listed below, sequenced in a study of blood T cell repertoires in COVID-19. This table comes from immunoSEQ multiplex PCR, and its TCRdb copy is limited to in-frame clones, with some not included. The sample includes 100,000 or so clones, 75% to 90% of them seen just once. The sample comprised peripheral blood. Receptor source: a man in his 60s with acute or convalescent COVID-19.

This clone was found many times. The chain recombines TRBV5-1 with TRBJ1-2, with a weak D call TRBD1 (5 bases). The CDR3 is 13 amino acids. Germline V gene data show CDR1 as SGHRS and CDR2 as YFSETQ. Trimming removed 6 bases at V and 4 bases at J, with 13 bases between. The CDR3 nucleotides are TGCGCCAGCACCCAGGGTTCAGGCTATGGCTACACCTTC. Translated, it gives CASTQGSGYGYTF.

This clone appeared a few times. In nucleotides, the CDR3 is TGTGCCAGCAGCTTGGGGGTATTGGCTAGCGGCCCCTACGAGCAGTACTTC. Protein: CASSLGVLASGPYEQYF. V and J are TRBV5-4 and TRBJ2-7; 7 nucleotides align to TRBD2. The germline gives CDR1 SGHNT, CDR2 YYREEE (reference sequence). The V and J ends lost 0 bases and 2 bases, in that order; junction bases with no gene match: 11. CDR3 length: 17 residues.

The J gene is TRBJ2-1, the V gene TRBV30; D gene unclear. V lost 3 bases, J lost 2 bases, and 8 bases lay in between. The CDR3 consists of 13 residues. Per the germline V gene, CDR1 is GTSNPN and CDR2 is SVGIG (reference sequence). CDR3 bases: TGTGCCTGGAGCAAACCTACCTACAATGAGCAGTTCTTC. Its translation is CAWSKPTYNEQFF.

The chain is built from TRBV5-1 and TRBJ1-1; D gene ambiguous. Trimming removed 0 bases at V and 3 bases at J, with 12 bases between. Germline lookup yields CDR1 SGHRS and CDR2 YFSETQ. This CDR3 comprises 15 residues. This chain's CDR3 is CASSLATGRDTEAFF. CDR3 nucleotides: TGCGCCAGCAGCTTGGCCACGGGAAGGGACACTGAAGCTTTCTTT.

This clone was detected once. J is TRBJ2-5 and V is TRBV5-1, with 10 bases aligning to TRBD1. The CDR3 covers 16 residues. The V segment lost 4 bases and the J segment 4 bases; nucleotides outside the gene matches: 10. Germline CDR1 reads SGHRS; CDR2 reads YFSETQ. This chain's CDR3 is CASSRSGQGRRETQYF. For the CDR3, the DNA is TGCGCCAGCAGCAGATCGGGACAGGGGAGAAGAGAGACCCAGTACTTC.

The rearrangement uses TRBV5-1 and TRBJ2-5; 10 bases agree with TRBD2. CDR3 length: 15 amino acids. Per the germline V gene, CDR1 is SGHRS and CDR2 is YFSETQ. Trimming removed 2 bases from V and 3 bases from J; junction bases left unmatched: 4. The CDR3 spells CASSFGTSVEETQYF. CDR3 coding DNA: TGCGCCAGCAGCTTCGGGACTAGCGTAGAAGAGACCCAGTACTTC.

The rearrangement uses TRBV7-9 and TRBJ2-2; D may be TRBD2 (6 bases). Trimming shortened V by 3 bases and J by 2 bases, and 10 bases separated the two germline ends. CDR3 size: 15 residues. Germline CDR1 SEHNR, CDR2 FQNEAQ (reference sequence). In DNA form, the CDR3 reads TGTGCCAGCAGCTTCGGGGGTCCTAACACCGGGGAGCTGTTTTTT. It codes for CASSFGGPNTGELFF. The full variable domain, with the rest looked up from reference TRBV7-9 and TRBJ2-2, is DTGVSQNPRHKITKRGQNVTFRCDPISEHNRLYWYRQTLGQGPEFLTYFQNEAQLEKSRLLSDRFSAERPKGSFSTLEIQRTEQGDSAMYLCASSFGGPNTGELFFGEGSRLTVL.

This chain links TRBV10-3 with TRBJ1-2; D uncertain. Between the trimmed V and J ends, which lost 6 bases and 8 bases, there was a span of 22 bases. Germline V lookup: CDR1 ENHRY, CDR2 SYGVKD. The CDR3 spans 15 residues. CDR3 DNA: TGTGCCATCAGAGATTCCGGGAACACTTTCGACGGCTACACCTTC. Encoded protein: CAIRDSGNTFDGYTF.

The chain uses TRBV7-9 and TRBJ1-3; D perhaps matches TRBD1 (5 bases). V lost 5 bases and J 0 bases, leaving 14 bases between the germline ends. There are 16 residues in the CDR3. The germline gives CDR1 SEHNR, CDR2 FQNEAQ (reference sequence). The CDR3 spells CASSPRDSSSGNTIYF. The CDR3 region has the DNA TGTGCCAGCAGCCCCCGGGACTCAAGCTCTGGAAACACCATATATTTT.

This chain links TRBV10-3 with TRBJ1-2; no firm D call. V was pared by 6 bases and J by 7 bases, with 9 bases between. Germline CDR1 ENHRY, CDR2 SYGVKD. The CDR3 is 11 residues long. This CDR3 reads CAISKAGGYTF. CDR3 in DNA: TGTGCCATCAGCAAGGCGGGTGGCTACACCTTC.

This rearrangement joins TRBV5-1 to TRBJ2-5, with TRBD2 matching 14 bases. V dropped 7 bases and J dropped 4; count of bases not matched to a gene: 6. This CDR3 has 15 residues. The V gene's germline CDR1 is SGHRS and CDR2 YFSETQ. The CDR3 is CASSTSGGAGETQYF. As DNA, the CDR3 is TGCGCCAGCTCGACTAGCGGGGGGGCTGGAGAGACCCAGTACTTC.

The rearrangement uses TRBV7-6 and TRBJ2-1, with D hard to call. Between the trimmed V and J ends, which lost 4 bases and 4 bases, there was a span of 14 bases. Germline V gives CDR1 SGHVS, CDR2 FNYEAQ. The length of the CDR3 is 15 residues. CDR3 region: CASSSASVTYNEQFF. For the CDR3, the DNA is TGTGCCAGCAGCTCCGCTAGTGTGACTTACAATGAGCAGTTCTTC. Full variable domain (outside the CDR3, taken from reference TRBV7-6 and TRBJ2-1): GAGVSQSPRYKVTKRGQDVALRCDPISGHVSLYWYRQALGQGPEFLTYFNYEAQQDKSGLPNDRFSAERPEGSISTLTIQRTEQRDSAMYRCASSSASVTYNEQFFGPGTRLTVL.

The V call is TRBV7-2, the J call TRBJ2-7; the D gene is possibly TRBD1 (5 bases). The CDR3 has 12 residues. Deletions cut 8 bases from V and 2 bases from J, with 10 bases between. Germline CDR1 reads SGHTA; CDR2 reads FQGNSA. CDR3 residues: CASGQGAYEQYF. CDR3 coding DNA: TGTGCCAGCGGTCAGGGTGCCTACGAGCAGTACTTC.

The rearrangement joins TRBV11-2 to TRBJ2-1, with TRBD1 matching over 8 bases. CDR3 length: 16 residues. The trim removed 4 bases at V and 1 base at J, leaving 6 bases unmatched. Germline V gene data show CDR1 as SGHAT and CDR2 as FQNNGV. The CDR3 sequence: CASSSIQGASYNEQFF. CDR3 bases: TGTGCCAGCAGCTCGATCCAGGGGGCATCCTACAATGAGCAGTTCTTC. The whole variable domain, remainder taken from reference TRBV11-2 and TRBJ2-1, is EAGVAQSPRYKIIEKRQSVAFWCNPISGHATLYWYQQILGQGPKLLIQFQNNGVVDDSQLPKDRFSAERLKGVDSTLKIQPAKLEDSAVYLCASSSIQGASYNEQFFGPGTRLTVL.

The chain couples TRBV9 to TRBJ1-3; D remains unclear. The CDR3 spans 18 residues. V was trimmed by 0 bases and J by 0 bases, leaving 16 bases between them. CDR1 SGDLS and CDR2 YYNGEE come from the germline V gene. This CDR3 reads CASSVVPFRRDSGNTIYF. The CDR3 DNA reads as TGTGCCAGCAGCGTAGTTCCGTTCAGGCGAGACTCTGGAAACACCATATATTTT.

This clone was detected a few times. The genes are TRBV9 and TRBJ1-4; 7 positions match TRBD1. V shed 3 bases, J shed 6 bases, and the junction held 2 bases outside the gene matches. The CDR3 has 13 residues. Looked up from germline, CDR1 is SGDLS and CDR2 is YYNGEE. CDR3: CASSAGTDEKLFF. The CDR3 nucleotides read TGTGCCAGCAGCGCGGGGACAGATGAAAAACTGTTTTTT.

This clone was observed a single time. J is TRBJ1-2 and V is TRBV18, with D possibly being TRBD1 (6 bases). The germline gives CDR1 KGHSH, CDR2 LQKENI. Trimming took off 8 bases at V and 1 base at J, with 14 bases between the two ends. The CDR3 totals 14 residues. The CDR3 DNA follows: TGTGCCAGCCACCGGGACAAGGATAACTATGGCTACACCTTC. Its protein product is CASHRDKDNYGYTF. Full variable domain (remainder filled in from reference TRBV18 and TRBJ1-2): NAGVMQNPRHLVRRRGQEARLRCSPMKGHSHVYWYRQLPEEGLKFMVYLQKENIIDESGMPKERFSAEFPKEGPSILRIQQVVRGDSAAYFCASHRDKDNYGYTFGSGTRLTVV.

The chain employs TRBV5-4 and TRBJ2-7; D is perhaps TRBD2 (7 bases). Trimming took off 3 bases at V and 3 bases at J, with 13 bases between the two ends. The CDR3 extends over 14 amino acids. The germline V gene has CDR1 SGHNT and CDR2 YYREEE (reference sequence). CDR3 amino acids: CASSSGGPNYEQYF. The CDR3 coding sequence is TGTGCCAGCAGCTCGGGGGGCCCTAACTACGAGCAGTACTTC.